This T cell receptor beta chain was captured in a study of blood T cell repertoires in COVID-19. Two negative PCRs, clearance, or symptom resolution had been documented for recovered Cohort 3 donors. Germline V CDR1 and CDR2: SGHNT, YENEEA. Losses at the gene ends were 5 bases for V and 9 bases for J; bases not matched to a gene: 14. The CDR3 loop spans 17 amino acids. Some clones are missing from TCRdb's copy, which holds only in-frame ones; the method was immunoSEQ multiplex PCR. Of 380,000 or so clones listed, approximately 89% are singletons. The receptor comes from a man aged 25-40 years who had recovered from COVID-19. The source material was PBMCs or T cells enriched from blood (not recorded which). This rearrangement joins TRBV11-3 to TRBJ2-1, with 12 positions matching TRBD2. The CDR3 loop is CASSPHPTSGRLGEQFF. CDR3 DNA: TGTGCCAGCAGCCCCCATCCGACTAGCGGGAGATTAGGTGAGCAGTTCTTC.